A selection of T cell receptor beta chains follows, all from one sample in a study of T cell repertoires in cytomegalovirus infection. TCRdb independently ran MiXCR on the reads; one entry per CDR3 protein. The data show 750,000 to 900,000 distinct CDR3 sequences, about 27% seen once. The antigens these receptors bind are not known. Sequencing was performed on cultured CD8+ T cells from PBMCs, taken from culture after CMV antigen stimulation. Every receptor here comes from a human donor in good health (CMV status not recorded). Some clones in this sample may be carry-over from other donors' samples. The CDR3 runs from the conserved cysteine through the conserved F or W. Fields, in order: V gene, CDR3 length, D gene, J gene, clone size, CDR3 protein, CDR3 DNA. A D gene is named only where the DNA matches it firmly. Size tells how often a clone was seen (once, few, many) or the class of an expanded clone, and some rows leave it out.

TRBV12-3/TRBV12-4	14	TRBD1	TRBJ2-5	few	CASSDRGPQETQYF	TGTGCCAGCAGTGACAGGGGGCCTCAAGAGACCCAGTACTTC
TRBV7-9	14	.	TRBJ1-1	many	CASSLGGWNTEAFF	TGTGCCAGCAGCTTAGGGGGCTGGAACACTGAAGCTTTCTTT
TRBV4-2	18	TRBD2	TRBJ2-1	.	CASSQDSSQRGGTNEQFF	TGTGCCAGCAGCCAAGATTCGTCCCAGCGGGGGGGCACCAATGAGCAGTTCTTC
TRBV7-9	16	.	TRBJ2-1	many	CASSFPGGESYNEQFF	TGTGCCAGCAGCTTCCCAGGGGGGGAATCCTACAATGAGCAGTTCTTC
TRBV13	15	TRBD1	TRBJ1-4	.	CASSLGGQGEEKLFF	TGTGCCAGCAGCTTAGGTGGACAGGGAGAGGAAAAACTGTTTTTT
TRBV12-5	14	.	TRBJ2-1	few	CASGLAGGGSEQFF	TGTGCTAGTGGTTTGGCCGGGGGCGGGAGTGAGCAGTTCTTC
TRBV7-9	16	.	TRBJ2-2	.	CASSPSTASNTGELFF	TGTGCCAGCAGCCCCTCGACAGCATCGAACACCGGGGAGCTGTTTTTT
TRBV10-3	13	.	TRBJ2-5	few	CATRGQTQETQYF	TGTGCCACAAGGGGACAAACCCAAGAGACCCAGTACTTC
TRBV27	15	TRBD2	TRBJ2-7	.	CASSLYGGGAYEQYF	TGTGCCAGCAGTTTATACGGCGGGGGGGCCTACGAGCAGTACTTC
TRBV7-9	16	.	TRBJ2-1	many	CASSLNGGVSYNEQFF	TGTGCCAGCAGCTTAAACGGAGGGGTGTCCTACAATGAGCAGTTCTTC
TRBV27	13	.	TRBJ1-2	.	CASSLFTGHGYTF	TGTGCCAGCAGTTTATTCACAGGGCATGGTTACACCTTC
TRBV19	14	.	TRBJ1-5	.	CASRNHNSNQPQHF	TGTGCCAGTCGAAACCATAATAGCAATCAGCCCCAGCATTTT
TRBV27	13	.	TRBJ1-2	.	CASSFGYNYGYTF	TGTGCCAGCAGTTTTGGGTACAACTATGGCTACACCTTC
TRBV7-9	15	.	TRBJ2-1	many	CASSPEEPFYNEQFF	TGTGCCAGCAGCCCCGAGGAGCCCTTCTACAATGAGCAGTTCTTC
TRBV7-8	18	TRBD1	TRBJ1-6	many	CASSFTGAVRSYNSPLHF	TGTGCCAGCAGTTTTACAGGGGCCGTGAGGTCCTATAATTCACCCCTCCACTTT
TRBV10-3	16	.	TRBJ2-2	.	CATDLSIGRGTGELFF	TGTGCCACCGACCTATCGATAGGACGCGGAACCGGGGAGCTGTTTTTT
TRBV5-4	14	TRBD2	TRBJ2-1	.	CASSSLGGGGEQFF	TGTGCCAGCAGCTCGCTTGGGGGGGGAGGCGAGCAGTTCTTC
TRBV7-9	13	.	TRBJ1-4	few	CASSLANLEKLFF	TGTGCCAGCAGCTTAGCCAACTTAGAAAAACTGTTTTTT
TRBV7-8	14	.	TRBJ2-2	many	CASSYWRNTGELFF	TGTGCCAGCAGCTACTGGAGGAACACCGGGGAGCTGTTTTTT
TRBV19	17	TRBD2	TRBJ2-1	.	CASRDFGTSGDYNEQFF	TGTGCCAGTAGGGATTTCGGGACTAGCGGGGACTACAATGAGCAGTTCTTC
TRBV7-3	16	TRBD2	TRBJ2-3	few	CASSLRGKYSTDTQYF	TGTGCCAGCAGCTTGCGGGGGAAATATAGCACAGATACGCAGTATTTT
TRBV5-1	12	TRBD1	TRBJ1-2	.	CASRDRGYDYTF	TGCGCCAGCAGGGACAGGGGGTATGACTACACCTTC
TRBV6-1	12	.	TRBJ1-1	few	CASSDFYFEAFF	TGTGCCAGCAGTGACTTTTACTTTGAAGCTTTCTTT
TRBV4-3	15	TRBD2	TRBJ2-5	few	CASSQDSGGWETQYF	TGCGCCAGCAGCCAAGATAGCGGGGGATGGGAGACCCAGTACTTC
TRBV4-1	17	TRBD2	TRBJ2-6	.	CASSPREGVTGANVLTF	TGCGCCAGCAGCCCTAGGGAGGGTGTCACTGGGGCCAACGTCCTGACTTTC
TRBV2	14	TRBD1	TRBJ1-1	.	CASDSPNRGTEAFF	TGTGCCAGCGACTCACCTAACAGGGGCACTGAAGCTTTCTTT
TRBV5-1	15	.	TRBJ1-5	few	CASSLVPGYNQPQHF	TGCGCCAGCAGCTTGGTTCCAGGATACAATCAGCCCCAGCATTTT
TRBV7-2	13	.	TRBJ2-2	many	CASNPEGSGELFF	TGTGCCAGCAACCCCGAGGGGTCCGGGGAGCTGTTTTTT
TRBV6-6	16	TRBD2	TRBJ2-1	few	CASSYATSGFIDEQFF	TGTGCCAGCAGTTACGCGACTAGCGGGTTTATTGATGAGCAGTTCTTC
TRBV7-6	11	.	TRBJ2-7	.	CASSLEHEQYF	TGTGCCAGCAGCTTAGAACACGAGCAGTACTTC
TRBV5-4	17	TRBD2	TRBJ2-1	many	CASSQRPGTSGGDEQFF	TGTGCCAGCAGCCAACGACCCGGGACTAGCGGCGGGGATGAGCAGTTCTTC
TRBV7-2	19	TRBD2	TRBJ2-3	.	CASSLAFFPSGGPPDTQYF	TGTGCCAGCAGCTTAGCATTTTTTCCTAGCGGGGGGCCCCCAGATACGCAGTATTTT
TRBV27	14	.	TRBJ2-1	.	CATTGNSRGNEQFF	TGTGCCACTACAGGGAATTCGAGGGGCAATGAGCAGTTCTTC